This T cell receptor beta chain was observed in a study of blood T cell repertoires in COVID-19. Study-wide context: Sites across the United States, Italy and Spain contributed samples from acute and convalescent COVID-19. Sources were T cells, B-cell-depleted T cells, or PBMCs; the material itself was cDNA or gDNA.

Methods used by the authors: Estimation of nucleated cell counts was performed using reference gene primer amplification. Repertoires were generated with immunoSEQ multiplex PCR, while TCRdb's copy carries only in-frame clones and drops some. The DNA gave D and trimming, while V, J and clone size come from that table. The repertoire includes approximately 180,000 clones, about 84% of them detected once, and around a sixth sits in the top ten. CDR1 SGHRS and CDR2 YFSETQ come from the germline V gene. This CDR3 is built from 15 residues. The J segment lost 5 bases and the V segment lost 1 base, leaving 4 bases of the junction unmatched.

Sequencing input: peripheral blood. The clonotype was recovered from a person aged 65-85 years with COVID-19, enrolled during active disease. The V call is TRBV5-1, the J call TRBJ2-5; 11 bases are a match to TRBD2. Here the CDR3 DNA reads TGCGCCAGCAGCTTGACTAGCGGGAGTCGGGAGACCCAGTACTTC. Protein product: CASSLTSGSRETQYF.